This TCR beta chain emerged from a study of CD8+ T cells in alopecia areata. Treatment given: oral pan-JAK inhibitor, 5-10 mg twice daily. Deletions cut 2 bases from V and 0 bases from J, with 5 bases between. This CDR3 has 13 amino acids. Per germline, CDR1 SGHRS and CDR2 YFSETQ. Reverse transcription of extracted RNA yielded cDNA, which provided the sequencing template. Assay: immunoSEQ multiplex PCR; the TCRdb copy retains only in-frame clones and omits some. There are about 200,000 clones in the sample; 50% to 75% occur only once, and roughly 4.2% lies in the top ten. The chain employs TRBV5-1 and TRBJ1-2; D may be TRBD1 (5 bases). The sequence was obtained from a human donor with alopecia areata. Here the sequenced sample was CD4+ T cells sorted from blood, taken at week 4, from a patient treated with tofacitinib. The CDR3 DNA reads as TGCGCCAGCAGCTTACAGGCTAACTATGGCTACACCTTC. Protein product: CASSLQANYGYTF. The complete variable domain, with remaining parts taken from reference TRBV5-1 and TRBJ1-2, reads KAGVTQTPRYLIKTRGQQVTLSCSPISGHRSVSWYQQTPGQGLQFLFEYFSETQRNKGNFPGRFSGRQFSNSRSEMNVSTLELGDSALYLCASSLQANYGYTFGSGTRLTVV.